A selection of T cell receptor beta chains follows, all from one sample in a study of shared clonotypes between healthy human individuals. Assay used: immunoSEQ multiplex PCR; TCRdb lists only in-frame clones, some missing. Of under 600,000 clones listed, 90% to 97% were seen once; the top ten hold around 0.067%. The specimen was naive CD4+ T cells sorted from blood. These receptors originate from a woman aged 25 to 39 in good health. CDR3s include the opening cysteine and the closing phenylalanine or tryptophan. A D gene is named only where the DNA matches it firmly. Rows may omit the clone size; those that give it use once, few, many or a size class.

v_call,d_call,j_call,clone_size,cdr3_length,cdr3_aa,cdr3_nt
TRBV7-9,NA,TRBJ1-1,NA,15,CASSLPKGDRTEAFF,TGTGCCAGCAGCTTACCGAAGGGGGATCGGACTGAAGCTTTCTTT
TRBV19,NA,TRBJ2-7,NA,16,CASSIAVGTQAYEQYF,TGTGCCAGTAGTATAGCGGTCGGGACTCAAGCCTACGAGCAGTACTTC
TRBV7-8,TRBD2,TRBJ2-2,NA,15,CASRAAGGRGGELFF,TGTGCCAGCAGGGCGGCGGGGGGCCGCGGCGGGGAGCTGTTTTTT
TRBV4-1,TRBD2,TRBJ2-3,NA,16,CASSQGLAGGIDTQYF,TGCGCCAGCAGCCAAGGGCTAGCGGGAGGTATAGATACGCAGTATTTT
TRBV7-9,TRBD1,TRBJ2-7,NA,15,CASSMTGTAIYEQYF,TGTGCCAGCAGCATGACCGGGACAGCGATATACGAGCAGTACTTC
TRBV7-2,TRBD2,TRBJ2-1,NA,17,CASSPAGGLAGWGEQFF,TGTGCCAGCAGCCCGGCGGGCGGACTAGCGGGGTGGGGTGAGCAGTTCTTC
TRBV29-1,NA,TRBJ2-5,NA,14,CSATVGPEGGTQYF,TGCAGCGCAACGGTGGGACCTGAGGGGGGGACCCAGTACTTC
TRBV28,TRBD1,TRBJ1-1,NA,14,CASSLPTGPTEAFF,TGTGCCAGCAGTTTACCGACAGGGCCCACTGAAGCTTTCTTT
TRBV5-1,NA,TRBJ2-4,NA,15,CASSSGGTQQNIQYF,TGCGCCAGCAGCTCTGGGGGGACCCAGCAAAACATTCAGTACTTC
TRBV7-2,NA,TRBJ1-2,NA,16,CASSLGGGGKNYGYTF,TGTGCCAGCAGCTTAGGGGGTGGCGGAAAAAACTATGGCTACACCTTC
TRBV19,TRBD1,TRBJ1-5,NA,16,CASSISTGGSNQPQHF,TGTGCCAGTAGTATATCTACAGGGGGGAGCAATCAGCCCCAGCATTTT
TRBV5-8,NA,TRBJ1-4,once,15,CASSFGGATNEKLFF,TGTGCCAGCAGCTTCGGTGGGGCAACTAATGAAAAACTGTTTTTT
TRBV7-7,NA,TRBJ1-1,NA,15,CASSSGISGTAEAFF,TGTGCCAGCAGCTCAGGGATCTCGGGGACCGCTGAAGCTTTCTTT
TRBV30,NA,TRBJ1-5,NA,14,CAWSAGPTNQPQHF,TGTGCCTGGAGTGCAGGGCCGACCAATCAGCCCCAGCATTTT
TRBV13,NA,TRBJ2-7,NA,12,CASSSGGPEQYF,TGTGCCAGCAGCTCTGGTGGTCCCGAGCAGTACTTC
TRBV19,TRBD1,TRBJ1-1,NA,17,CASSLGTGSFMNTEAFF,TGTGCCAGTAGTCTAGGGACAGGTTCATTCATGAACACTGAAGCTTTCTTT
TRBV27,NA,TRBJ1-1,NA,14,CASSQYTQASQAFF,TGTGCCAGCAGTCAGTACACACAGGCTTCCCAAGCTTTCTTT
TRBV19,NA,TRBJ2-7,NA,15,CASTPTVAYNYEQYF,TGTGCCAGTACTCCTACGGTAGCTTACAACTACGAGCAGTACTTC
TRBV27,NA,TRBJ1-5,NA,15,CASSDRAVSNQPQHF,TGTGCCAGCAGCGACCGTGCGGTTAGCAATCAGCCCCAGCATTTT
TRBV28,NA,TRBJ1-5,NA,15,CASSPPTGSSQPQHF,TGTGCCAGCAGTCCGCCGACCGGGAGCAGTCAGCCCCAGCATTTT
TRBV28,NA,TRBJ1-5,NA,13,CASSYGSNQPQHF,TGTGCCAGCAGTTACGGGAGCAATCAGCCCCAGCATTTT
TRBV15,TRBD2,TRBJ2-7,NA,17,CATSRGGLAGAGYEQYF,TGTGCCACCAGCAGAGGGGGACTAGCGGGGGCGGGCTACGAGCAGTACTTC
TRBV6-5,TRBD1,TRBJ2-5,NA,16,CASSYGDRGFGETQYF,TGTGCCAGCAGTTACGGCGACAGGGGTTTTGGGGAGACCCAGTACTTC
TRBV5-5,TRBD1,TRBJ2-7,NA,13,CASSPLAGTGGNF,TGTGCCAGCAGCCCACTTGCCGGGACAGGGGGTAACTTC
TRBV28,NA,TRBJ2-1,once,16,CASRIVTVRGYNEQFF,TGTGCCAGCAGGATTGTTACGGTCCGAGGGTACAATGAGCAGTTCTTC
TRBV5-1,NA,TRBJ1-1,NA,16,CASSLAPFGMNTEAFF,TGCGCCAGCAGCTTGGCCCCATTTGGGATGAACACTGAAGCTTTCTTT
TRBV18,NA,TRBJ2-3,once,14,CASSPDFLTDTQYF,TGTGCCAGCTCACCGGACTTCCTCACAGATACGCAGTATTTT
TRBV27,NA,TRBJ2-3,NA,12,CASSFAGDTQYF,TGTGCCAGCAGCTTCGCAGGAGATACGCAGTATTTT
TRBV7-8,TRBD1,TRBJ1-1,NA,14,CASSSQGAGTEAFF,TGTGCCAGCAGCTCCCAGGGGGCCGGCACTGAAGCTTTCTTT
TRBV18,TRBD1,TRBJ1-5,NA,17,CASSLGTVQDSNQPQHF,TGTGCCAGCTCACTCGGGACAGTCCAAGATAGCAATCAGCCCCAGCATTTT
TRBV7-8,NA,TRBJ1-5,NA,15,CASSLGTGYNQPQHF,TGTGCCAGCAGCTTAGGCACAGGGTATAATCAGCCCCAGCATTTT
TRBV6-1,NA,TRBJ2-7,NA,11,CASTRWDEQYF,TGTGCCAGCACTCGGTGGGACGAGCAGTACTTC
TRBV10-2,NA,TRBJ2-5,NA,13,CASQPRILETQYF,TGCGCCAGCCAACCCCGGATCCTAGAGACCCAGTACTTC
TRBV4-1,NA,TRBJ1-4,NA,18,CASSPTPNAGVGGEKLFF,TGCGCCAGCAGCCCTACCCCTAATGCAGGCGTAGGGGGTGAAAAACTGTTTTTT
TRBV5-1,NA,TRBJ1-4,NA,14,CASSFGQADEKLFF,TGCGCCAGCAGCTTCGGCCAGGCGGATGAAAAACTGTTTTTT
TRBV27,NA,TRBJ1-2,NA,14,CASSLSAQPSGYTF,TGTGCCAGCAGTTTATCTGCACAGCCGAGTGGCTACACCTTC
TRBV27,NA,TRBJ1-1,NA,18,CASRSRISGREMNTEAFF,TGTGCCAGCAGGAGCCGGATCTCGGGACGGGAAATGAACACTGAAGCTTTCTTT
TRBV5-1,NA,TRBJ2-7,NA,14,CASSLVSGDYEQYF,TGCGCCAGCAGCTTGGTTTCCGGGGACTACGAGCAGTACTTC
TRBV2,NA,TRBJ2-5,NA,10,CASSEQTQYF,TGTGCCAGCAGTGAACAGACCCAGTACTTC
TRBV5-8,TRBD1,TRBJ1-2,NA,14,CASSLTGSNYGYTF,TGTGCTAGCAGCCTGACAGGGAGCAACTATGGCTACACCTTC
TRBV19,TRBD2,TRBJ2-1,NA,19,CASSITGTSGREAYNEQFF,TGTGCCAGTAGTATAACCGGGACTAGCGGGAGGGAAGCGTACAATGAGCAGTTCTTC
TRBV11-2,TRBD1,TRBJ2-7,once,14,CASSSGQARNEQYF,TGTGCCAGCAGCTCGGGACAGGCCAGGAACGAGCAGTACTTC
TRBV23-1,NA,TRBJ1-5,NA,13,CASSQSVGQPQHF,TGCGCCAGCAGTCAATCGGTCGGGCAGCCCCAGCATTTT
TRBV19,NA,TRBJ2-7,NA,13,CASSIEHSYEQYF,TGTGCCAGTAGTATCGAACACTCCTACGAGCAGTACTTC
TRBV18,NA,TRBJ2-1,NA,15,CASSQQGGTYNEQFF,TGTGCCAGCTCACAACAGGGGGGGACCTACAATGAGCAGTTCTTC
TRBV11-2,TRBD2,TRBJ2-1,NA,14,CASSFGLALNEQFF,TGTGCCAGCAGCTTCGGACTAGCCCTCAATGAGCAGTTCTTC
TRBV19,NA,TRBJ2-1,NA,14,CASNAGPSYNEQFF,TGTGCCAGTAATGCGGGACCAAGTTACAATGAGCAGTTCTTC
TRBV18,NA,TRBJ1-2,few,15,CASSPPGLGNYGYTF,TGTGCCAGCTCACCACCGGGGTTGGGTAACTATGGCTACACCTTC
TRBV9,NA,TRBJ2-2,NA,15,CASSVLAGSTGELFF,TGTGCCAGCAGCGTTCTTGCGGGAAGCACCGGGGAGCTGTTTTTT
TRBV4-1,NA,TRBJ1-2,NA,17,CASSQVPPGTLNFGYTF,TGCGCCAGCAGCCAAGTACCCCCCGGGACGCTTAACTTTGGCTACACCTTC